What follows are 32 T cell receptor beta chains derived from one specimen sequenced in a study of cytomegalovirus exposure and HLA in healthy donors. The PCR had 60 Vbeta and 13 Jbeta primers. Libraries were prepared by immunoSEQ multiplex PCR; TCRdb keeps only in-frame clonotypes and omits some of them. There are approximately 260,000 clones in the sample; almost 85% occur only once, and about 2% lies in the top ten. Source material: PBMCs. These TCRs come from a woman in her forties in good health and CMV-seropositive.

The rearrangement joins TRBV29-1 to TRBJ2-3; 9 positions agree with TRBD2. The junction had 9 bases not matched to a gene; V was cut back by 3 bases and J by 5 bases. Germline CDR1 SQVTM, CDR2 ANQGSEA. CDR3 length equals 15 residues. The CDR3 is CSVEGLAGDKDTQYF. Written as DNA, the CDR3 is TGCAGCGTTGAGGGATTAGCGGGAGATAAAGATACGCAGTATTTT.

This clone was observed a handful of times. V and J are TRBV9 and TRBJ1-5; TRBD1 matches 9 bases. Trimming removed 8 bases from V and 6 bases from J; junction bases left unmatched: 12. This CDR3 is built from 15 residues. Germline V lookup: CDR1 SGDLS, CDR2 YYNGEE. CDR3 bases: TGTGCCAGTAACTTAGGACAGGGGAAGTGTCAGCCCCAGCATTTT. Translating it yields CASNLGQGKCQPQHF.

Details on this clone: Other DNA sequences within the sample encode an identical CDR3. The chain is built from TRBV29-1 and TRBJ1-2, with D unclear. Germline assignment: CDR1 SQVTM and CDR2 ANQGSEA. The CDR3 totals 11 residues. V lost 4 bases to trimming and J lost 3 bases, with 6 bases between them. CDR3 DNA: TGCAGCGTTGGGCAGTACTATGGCTACACCTTC. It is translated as CSVGQYYGYTF.

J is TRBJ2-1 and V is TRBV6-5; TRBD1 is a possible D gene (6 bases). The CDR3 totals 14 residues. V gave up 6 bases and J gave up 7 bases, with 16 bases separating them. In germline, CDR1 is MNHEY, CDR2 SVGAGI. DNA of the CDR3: TGTGCCAGCAGGGGGGCACGATATGCGAATGAGCAGTTCTTC. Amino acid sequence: CASRGARYANEQFF.

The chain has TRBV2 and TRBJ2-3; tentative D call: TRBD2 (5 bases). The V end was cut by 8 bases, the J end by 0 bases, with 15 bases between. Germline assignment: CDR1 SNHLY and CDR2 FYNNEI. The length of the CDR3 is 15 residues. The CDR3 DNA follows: TGTGCCAGCTCCCTAGGCGGACTTAGCACAGATACGCAGTATTTT. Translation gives CASSLGGLSTDTQYF.

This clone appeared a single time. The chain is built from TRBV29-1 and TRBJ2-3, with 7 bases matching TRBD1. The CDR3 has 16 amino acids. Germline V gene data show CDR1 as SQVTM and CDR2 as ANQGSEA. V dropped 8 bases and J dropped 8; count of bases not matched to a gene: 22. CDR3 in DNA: TGCAGCCATGTGGGAGACAGGGAGTCTTACCGTGGTACGCAGTATTTT. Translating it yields CSHVGDRESYRGTQYF.

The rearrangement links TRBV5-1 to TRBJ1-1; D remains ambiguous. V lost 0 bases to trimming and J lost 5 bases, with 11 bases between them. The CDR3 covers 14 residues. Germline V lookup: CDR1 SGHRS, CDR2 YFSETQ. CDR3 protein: CASSLEAGATEAFF. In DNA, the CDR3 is TGCGCCAGCAGCTTGGAAGCTGGAGCAACTGAAGCTTTCTTT.

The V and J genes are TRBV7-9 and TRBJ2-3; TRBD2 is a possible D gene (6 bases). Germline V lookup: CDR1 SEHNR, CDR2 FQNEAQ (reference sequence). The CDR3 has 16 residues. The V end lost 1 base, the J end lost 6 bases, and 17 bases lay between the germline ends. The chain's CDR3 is CASSLVPAGLVDTQYF. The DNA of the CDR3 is TGTGCCAGCAGCTTAGTCCCAGCGGGTTTAGTGGATACGCAGTATTTT.

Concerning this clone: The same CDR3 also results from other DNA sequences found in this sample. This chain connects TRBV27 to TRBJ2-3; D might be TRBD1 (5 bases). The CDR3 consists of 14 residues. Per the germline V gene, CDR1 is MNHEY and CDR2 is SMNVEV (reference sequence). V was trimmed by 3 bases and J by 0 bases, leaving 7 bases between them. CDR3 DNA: TGTGCCAGCAGTTTGGCAGGGAGCACAGATACGCAGTATTTT. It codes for CASSLAGSTDTQYF.

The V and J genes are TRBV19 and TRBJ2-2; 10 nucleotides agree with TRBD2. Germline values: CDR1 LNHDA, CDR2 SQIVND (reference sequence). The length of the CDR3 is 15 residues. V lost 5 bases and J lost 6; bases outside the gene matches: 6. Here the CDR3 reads CASSPSGRAPGELFF. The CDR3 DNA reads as TGTGCCAGTAGTCCTAGCGGGAGAGCCCCCGGGGAGCTGTTTTTT.

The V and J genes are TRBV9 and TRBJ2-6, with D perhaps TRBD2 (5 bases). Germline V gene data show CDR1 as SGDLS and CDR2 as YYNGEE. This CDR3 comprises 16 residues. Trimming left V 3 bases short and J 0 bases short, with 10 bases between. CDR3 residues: CASSGLWSSGANVLTF. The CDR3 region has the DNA TGTGCCAGCAGCGGACTATGGAGCTCTGGGGCCAACGTCCTGACTTTC.

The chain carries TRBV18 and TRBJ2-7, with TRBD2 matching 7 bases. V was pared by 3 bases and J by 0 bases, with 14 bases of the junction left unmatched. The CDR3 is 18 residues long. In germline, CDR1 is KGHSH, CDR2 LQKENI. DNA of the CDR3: TGTGCCAGCTCACCGGTGAAGGGGCTAGCGGCTAGCTCCTACGAGCAGTACTTC. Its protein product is CASSPVKGLAASSYEQYF.

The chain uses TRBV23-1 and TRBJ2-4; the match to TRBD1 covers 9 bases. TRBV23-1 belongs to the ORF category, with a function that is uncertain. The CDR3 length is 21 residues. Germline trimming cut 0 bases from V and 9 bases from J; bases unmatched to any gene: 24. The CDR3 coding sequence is TGCGCCAGCAGTCAATCCCTACGACAGGGGGGATTTTTCAGATTAGGTTGCATTCAGTACTTC. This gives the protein CASSQSLRQGGFFRLGCIQYF.

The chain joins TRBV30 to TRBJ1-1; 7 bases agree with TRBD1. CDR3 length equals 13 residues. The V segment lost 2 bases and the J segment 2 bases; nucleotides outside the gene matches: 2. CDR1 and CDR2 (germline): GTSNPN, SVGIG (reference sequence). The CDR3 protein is CAWSRDSNTEAFF. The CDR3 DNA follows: TGTGCCTGGAGTAGGGACAGTAACACTGAAGCTTTCTTT. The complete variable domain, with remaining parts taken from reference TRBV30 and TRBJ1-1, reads SQTIHQWPATLVQPVGSPLSLECTVEGTSNPNLYWYRQAAGRGLQLLFYSVGIGQISSEVPQNLSASRPQDRQFILSSKKLLLSDSGFYLCAWSRDSNTEAFFGQGTRLTVV.

The CDR3 spells CASSYSTLQPQHF. CDR3 nucleotides: TGTGCCAGCAGTTACTCGACACTTCAGCCCCAGCATTTT. The chain is built from TRBV6-5 and TRBJ1-5; unclear D gene. This CDR3 is built from 13 residues. Per the germline V gene, CDR1 is MNHEY and CDR2 is SVGAGI. The V end lost 0 bases, the J end lost 6 bases, and 6 bases lay between the germline ends.

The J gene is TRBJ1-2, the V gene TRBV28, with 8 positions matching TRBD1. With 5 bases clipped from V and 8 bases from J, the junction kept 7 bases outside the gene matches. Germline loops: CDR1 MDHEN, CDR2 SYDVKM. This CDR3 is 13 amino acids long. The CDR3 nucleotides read TGTGCCAGCAGTCCGAGGACAGGGCGAGGCTACACCTTC. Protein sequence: CASSPRTGRGYTF.

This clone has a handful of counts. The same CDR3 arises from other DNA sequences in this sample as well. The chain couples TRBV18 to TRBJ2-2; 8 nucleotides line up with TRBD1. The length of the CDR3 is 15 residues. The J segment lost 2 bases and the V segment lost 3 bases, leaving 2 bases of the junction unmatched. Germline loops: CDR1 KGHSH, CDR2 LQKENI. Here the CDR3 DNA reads TGTGCCAGCTCACCCGGGACAGGCAACACCGGGGAGCTGTTTTTT. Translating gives CASSPGTGNTGELFF.

The CDR3 DNA reads as TGCGCCAGCAGCTTGGGCAGCGAGCGGTACAATGAGCAGTTCTTC. It is translated as CASSLGSERYNEQFF. The rearrangement joins TRBV5-1 to TRBJ2-1; possible D gene TRBD2, 5 bases. The CDR3 loop spans 15 amino acids. The V gene's germline CDR1 is SGHRS and CDR2 YFSETQ. The V gene lost 0 bases and the J gene lost 4 bases, with 11 bases spanning the gap.

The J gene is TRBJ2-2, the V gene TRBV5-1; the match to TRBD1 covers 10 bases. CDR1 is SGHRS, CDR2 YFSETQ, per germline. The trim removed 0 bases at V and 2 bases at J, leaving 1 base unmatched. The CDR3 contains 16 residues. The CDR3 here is CASSLGDRGNTGELFF. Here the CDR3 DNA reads TGCGCCAGCAGCTTGGGGGACAGGGGTAACACCGGGGAGCTGTTTTTT. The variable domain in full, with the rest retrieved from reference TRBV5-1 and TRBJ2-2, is KAGVTQTPRYLIKTRGQQVTLSCSPISGHRSVSWYQQTPGQGLQFLFEYFSETQRNKGNFPGRFSGRQFSNSRSEMNVSTLELGDSALYLCASSLGDRGNTGELFFGEGSRLTVL.

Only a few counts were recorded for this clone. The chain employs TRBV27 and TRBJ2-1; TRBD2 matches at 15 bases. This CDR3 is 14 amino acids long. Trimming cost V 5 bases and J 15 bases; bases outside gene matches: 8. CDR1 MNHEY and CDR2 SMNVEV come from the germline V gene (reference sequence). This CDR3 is CASSHRTSGGGAFF. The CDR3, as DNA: TGTGCCAGCAGTCACCGGACTAGCGGGGGGGGAGCGTTCTTC.

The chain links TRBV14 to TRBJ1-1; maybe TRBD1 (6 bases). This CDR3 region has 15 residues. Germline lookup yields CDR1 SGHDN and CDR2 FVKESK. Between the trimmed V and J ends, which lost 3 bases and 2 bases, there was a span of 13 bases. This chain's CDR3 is CASSHNRARNTEAFF. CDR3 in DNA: TGTGCCAGCAGCCATAACAGGGCCCGCAACACTGAAGCTTTCTTT.

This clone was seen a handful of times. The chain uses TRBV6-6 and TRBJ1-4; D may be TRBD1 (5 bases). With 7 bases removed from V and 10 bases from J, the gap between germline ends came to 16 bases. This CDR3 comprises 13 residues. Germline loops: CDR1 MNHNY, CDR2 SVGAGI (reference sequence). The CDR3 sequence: CASTTGLGGKLFF. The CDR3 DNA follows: TGTGCCAGCACCACGGGGTTGGGGGGAAAACTGTTTTTT.

The CDR3 DNA reads TGTGCCAGCAGCTTAGATAGTTCGACACCAAAGTGGCTGTTTTTT. Translated, it gives CASSLDSSTPKWLFF. The chain carries TRBV11-3 and TRBJ2-2; D is undetermined. This CDR3 has 15 residues. Germline CDR1 and CDR2: SGHNT and YENEEA. V dropped 0 bases and J dropped 13 bases, with 18 bases sitting between them.

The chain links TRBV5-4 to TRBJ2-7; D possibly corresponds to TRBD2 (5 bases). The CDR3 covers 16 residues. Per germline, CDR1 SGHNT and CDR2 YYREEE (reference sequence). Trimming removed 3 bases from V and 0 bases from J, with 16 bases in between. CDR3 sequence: CASSYGGGRSSYEQYF. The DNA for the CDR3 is TGTGCCAGCAGCTATGGTGGAGGCAGGAGCTCCTACGAGCAGTACTTC.

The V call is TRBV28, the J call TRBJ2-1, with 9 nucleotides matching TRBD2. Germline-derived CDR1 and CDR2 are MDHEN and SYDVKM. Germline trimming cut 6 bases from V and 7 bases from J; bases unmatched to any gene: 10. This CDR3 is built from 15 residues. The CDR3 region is CASRNSGSGSNEQFF. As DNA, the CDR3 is TGTGCCAGCAGAAATAGCGGGAGTGGATCTAATGAGCAGTTCTTC. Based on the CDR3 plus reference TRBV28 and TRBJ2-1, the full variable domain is DVKVTQSSRYLVKRTGEKVFLECVQDMDHENMFWYRQDPGLGLRLIYFSYDVKMKEKGDIPEGYSVSREKKERFSLILESASTNQTSMYLCASRNSGSGSNEQFFGPGTRLTVL.

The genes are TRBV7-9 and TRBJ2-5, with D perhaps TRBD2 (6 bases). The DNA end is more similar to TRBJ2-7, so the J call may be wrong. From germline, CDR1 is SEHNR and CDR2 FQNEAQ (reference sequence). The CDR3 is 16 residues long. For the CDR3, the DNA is TGTGCCAGCAGCTTAGCCACCGGGACTCGATCCTACGAGCAGTACTTC. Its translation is CASSLATGTRSYEQYF.

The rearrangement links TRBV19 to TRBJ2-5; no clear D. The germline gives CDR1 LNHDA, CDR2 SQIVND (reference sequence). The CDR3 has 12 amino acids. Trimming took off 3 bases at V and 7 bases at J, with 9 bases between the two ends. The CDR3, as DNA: TGTGCCAGTAGTATCCAGGATGGGACCCAGTACTTC. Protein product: CASSIQDGTQYF.

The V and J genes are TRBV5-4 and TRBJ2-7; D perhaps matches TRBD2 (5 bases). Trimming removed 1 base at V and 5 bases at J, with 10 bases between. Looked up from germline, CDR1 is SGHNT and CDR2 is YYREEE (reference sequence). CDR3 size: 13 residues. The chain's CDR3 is CASSLSGPHEQYF. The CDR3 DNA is TGTGCCAGCAGCTTGAGCGGACCCCACGAGCAGTACTTC.

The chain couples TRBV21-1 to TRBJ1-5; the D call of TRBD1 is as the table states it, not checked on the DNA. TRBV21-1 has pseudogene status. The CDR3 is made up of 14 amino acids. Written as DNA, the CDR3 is TGTGCCAGCAAGCCACATGGGGCCAATCAGCCCCAGCATTTT. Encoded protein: CASKPHGANQPQHF.

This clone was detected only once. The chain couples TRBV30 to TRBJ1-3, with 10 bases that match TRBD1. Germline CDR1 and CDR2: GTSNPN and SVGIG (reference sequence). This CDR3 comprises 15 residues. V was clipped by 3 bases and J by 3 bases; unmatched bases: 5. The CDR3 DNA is TGTGCCTGGAGCGCGGGACAGGGGAATGGAAACACCATATATTTT. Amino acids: CAWSAGQGNGNTIYF.

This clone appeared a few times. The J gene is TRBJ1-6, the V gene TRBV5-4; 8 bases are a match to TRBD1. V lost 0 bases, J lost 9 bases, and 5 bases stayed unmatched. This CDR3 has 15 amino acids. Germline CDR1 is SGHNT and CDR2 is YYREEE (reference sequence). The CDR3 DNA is TGTGCCAGCAGCTTGGGTGGGACAGGACGTTCACCCCTCCACTTT. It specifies CASSLGGTGRSPLHF.

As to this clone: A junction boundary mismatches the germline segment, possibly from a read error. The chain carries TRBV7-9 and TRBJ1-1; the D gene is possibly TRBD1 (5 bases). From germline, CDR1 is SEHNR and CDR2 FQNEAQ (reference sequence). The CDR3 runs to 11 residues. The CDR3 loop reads CSSTAGGEAFF. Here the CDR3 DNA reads TGTTCCAGCACCGCGGGGGGAGAAGCTTTCTTT.